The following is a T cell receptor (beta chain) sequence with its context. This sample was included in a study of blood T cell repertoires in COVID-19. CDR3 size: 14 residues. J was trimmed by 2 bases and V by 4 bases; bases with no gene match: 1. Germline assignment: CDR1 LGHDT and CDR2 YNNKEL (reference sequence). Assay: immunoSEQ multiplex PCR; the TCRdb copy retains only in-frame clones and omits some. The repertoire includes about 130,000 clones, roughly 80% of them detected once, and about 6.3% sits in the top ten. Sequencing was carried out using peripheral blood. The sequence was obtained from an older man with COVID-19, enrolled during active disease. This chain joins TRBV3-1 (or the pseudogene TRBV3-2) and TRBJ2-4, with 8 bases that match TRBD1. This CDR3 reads CASSRTGSKNIQYF. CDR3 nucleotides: TGTGCCAGCAGCCGGACAGGGTCCAAAAACATTCAGTACTTC.